The 8 T cell receptor beta chains listed next were all sequenced from one sample in a study of T cells in Graves' hyperthyroidism and ophthalmopathy. There were TCR beta CDR3 regions amplified from RNA transcripts. First-round RT-PCR targeting the TCR CDR3 was performed with the HTBI primer set. TCRdb ran MiXCR on the multiplex PCR reads and lists one entry per CDR3 protein. Of around 560,000 distinct CDR3 sequences in the sample, approximately 15% were seen once. Sequenced material: blood. The source of these receptors is a woman in her late teens or twenties with Graves' hyperthyroidism.

This chain joins TRBV7-8 and TRBJ2-3; 12 bases match TRBD2. The CDR3 spans 18 residues. Looked up from germline, CDR1 is SGHVS and CDR2 is FQNEAQ. Trimming removed 5 bases from V and 2 bases from J; junction bases left unmatched: 11. The CDR3 here is CASSPILAGGPLTDTQYF. The CDR3 nucleotides read TGTGCCAGCAGCCCAATCCTAGCGGGGGGGCCCCTCACAGATACGCAGTATTTT.

This clonotype was counted ten times or more. V and J are TRBV2 and TRBJ1-6; a weak D match, TRBD1 (5 bases). From germline, CDR1 is SNHLY and CDR2 FYNNEI. The CDR3 has 16 residues. V lost 1 base, J lost 11 bases, and 18 bases lay in between. The CDR3 protein is CASSEGSGARVAPLHF. For the CDR3, the DNA is TGTGCCAGCAGTGAAGGGTCCGGGGCACGAGTCGCACCCCTCCACTTT.

This clonotype was found a few times. The CDR3 DNA reads TGTGCCAGCAGTTTAGCGGGCGGGAGGGTTAATGAGCAGTTCTTC. Protein: CASSLAGGRVNEQFF. The rearrangement joins TRBV12-3 or TRBV12-4 to TRBJ2-1; 9 bases are shared with TRBD2. There are 15 residues in the CDR3. The J segment lost 7 bases and the V segment lost 0 bases, leaving 4 bases of the junction unmatched.

The rearrangement joins TRBV4-2 to TRBJ1-1, with 9 bases lining up with TRBD1. The junction had 7 bases not matched to a gene; V was cut back by 3 bases and J by 5 bases. Germline CDR1 LGHNA, CDR2 YNFKEQ. The CDR3 spans 15 residues. CDR3 region: CASSQGKTGGTEAFF. As DNA, the CDR3 is TGTGCCAGCAGCCAGGGAAAGACAGGGGGAACTGAAGCTTTCTTT.

CDR3 coding DNA: TGCAGCGTTGCTTGGAACAGGGGCTCCTCAACTAATGAAAAACTGTTTTTT. Protein: CSVAWNRGSSTNEKLFF. V is TRBV29-1 and J is TRBJ1-4; 7 nucleotides align to TRBD1. CDR1 is SQVTM and CDR2 is ANQGSEA in the germline V gene. This CDR3 has 17 amino acids. V was pared by 4 bases and J by 0 bases, with 11 bases of the junction left unmatched.

The V and J genes are TRBV6-1 and TRBJ2-7, with 7 bases identical to TRBD1. CDR1 is MNHNS, CDR2 SASEGT, per germline. V was clipped by 7 bases and J by 3 bases; unmatched bases: 3. CDR3 length: 12 amino acids. The CDR3 DNA reads TGTGCCAGCATCAGGGGGTTCTACGAGCAGTACTTC. Amino acids: CASIRGFYEQYF.

The chain links TRBV19 to TRBJ1-6; no clear D. Germline loops: CDR1 LNHDA, CDR2 SQIVND (reference sequence). Trimming took 6 bases from V and 8 from J, leaving 8 bases between them. This CDR3 is built from 12 residues. The CDR3 nucleotides are TGTGCCAGTAGATTGGCGGATTCACCCCTCCACTTT. It codes for CASRLADSPLHF.

There are many counts of this clonotype. The chain is built from TRBV11-2 and TRBJ2-1, with TRBD2 matching 10 bases. CDR3 length: 15 amino acids. V dropped 6 bases and J dropped 6; count of bases not matched to a gene: 8. Germline CDR1 is SGHAT and CDR2 is FQNNGV. The CDR3 nucleotides are TGTGCCAGCAGGGCTAGCGGGAGTTCGGGCAATGAGCAGTTCTTC. Its translation is CASRASGSSGNEQFF.